The present T cell receptor (beta chain) was sequenced within a study of cytomegalovirus exposure and HLA in healthy donors (dated by TCRdb to about 2017). In the study overall: According to an earlier analysis of a few hundred of the donors, about 179 million T cells yielded some 110 million unique TCR beta sequences and more than 250 Gb of sequence data. Every repertoire in the discovery cohort had been generated on one and the same sequencing platform. Class I and class II HLA loci were covered by the typing at four-digit resolution. Besides the first cohort of 666 subjects, a separate validation cohort made up of 120 or so different subjects was used. The study used immunosequencing to profile the T cell repertoires of approximately 630 subjects and linked those repertoires to cytomegalovirus serostatus. To study patterns of TCR occurrence, a later analysis re-analyzed previously published TCR beta repertoires from 666 donors and added high-resolution HLA genotyping. An earlier analysis of 587 of the donors applied high-throughput TCR beta sequencing to assess whether each TCR beta V gene segment acted as functional or pseudogenic. Of the 398 genotyped donors, 65% to 90% were placed in the genetic ancestry cluster associated with self-reported Caucasian donors. High-throughput TCR immunosequencing, statistical association of individual TCRs with disease status, and machine learning were combined to predict cytomegalovirus infection status. The number of donors typed differed by locus, with 629-630 for A, B, C, DRB1 and DQB1, approximately 500 for DQA1, some 570 for DPA1, and 450 to 480 for DPB1. Approximately 300 gigabases of sequencing data and about 92 million unique TCR sequences made up an early release that covered 500 to 650 HLA-typed donors. The aim of the study was to test whether cataloging public T cell receptors could identify signatures of past pathogen exposure. On average, roughly 250,000 unique TCR beta nucleotide sequences were sequenced per donor among 350 to 400 genotyped donors of the cohort, with roughly 18% of those sequences being non-productive. Donor age, sex, ethnicity and CMV serostatus were compiled alongside the repertoire data. The later analysis used no new phenotypic data to find candidate immune exposures, relying instead on TCR beta sequences and their occurrence across donors. A later genetic analysis used genome-wide SNP genotypes for about three fifths of the 666 donors, treating that subset as a discovery cohort. Because of strong linkage in the cohort, a handful of DR-DQ haplotypes were treated as single units for association and clustering. Study-wide findings and limitations: Linkage disequilibrium might explain the correlated functional status among segregating V segments, but an unknown experimental factor could not be ruled out. A group of highly shared sequence variants was considered likely to be a technical artifact of the sequencing pipeline. Assigning TCR associations to individual alleles was difficult when HLA alleles, especially DR and DQ, strongly co-occurred. A later analysis associated 15,000 to 20,000 TCR beta sequences with specific HLA alleles at a false discovery rate of 0.05. Some IMGT-functional V segments, including TRBV6-2 and TRBV6-3, could not be told apart with the 87-base-pair reads, so those segments were excluded. A later analysis reported that several top co-occurrence clusters appeared linked to parvovirus B19, influenza, CMV and Epstein-Barr virus. A further reported finding was that TCR beta sequences accurately predicted the HLA-A and HLA-B alleles for most subjects in the first cohort. Broadly in line with IMGT annotations, most TCR beta V segments showed up in productive rearrangements about 87% or about 30% of the time in an earlier analysis of several hundred of the donors. Roughly uniform sequencing depth across donors was assumed in presence/absence analyses, although this assumption may not hold. According to the authors, the approach could potentially be generalized to other disease states and immunological phenotypes. A later analysis found that HLA-associated TCR beta chains were more clonally expanded and had lower generation probabilities than equally common non-associated chains. In a later analysis, TCR association rates were found to vary across HLA loci, with the most associated TCRs seen for DRB1 alleles and the fewest for HLA-C alleles. Immune exposure information for the cohort was limited to CMV serostatus. Cytomegalovirus status was reported to be diagnosed by the classifier with high specificity and sensitivity in both the original and validation cohorts. According to a later genetic analysis, donors in an Asian-associated ancestry cluster had fewer N-insertions in productive TCRs than the approximately 630-donor mean. The study listed approximately 150 TCR beta chains as associated with cytomegalovirus. A later genetic analysis associated a missense DCLRE1C variant with V-gene and J-gene trimming of TCR beta chains, and an independent cohort replicated the association. Because HLA typing was unavailable for some donors at each locus, only the typed subset was used in association tests. Because counts were too low, seventeen rarely observed V segments, including chromosome 9 orphons, were left out of the earlier analysis of some 600 of the donors. Most TCR sequences were seen in very few donors, while some public TCRs were found in many individuals. A few of the identified cytomegalovirus-associated TCR beta chains were confirmed in vitro to be specific for cytomegalovirus antigens. In a later analysis, most CMV-associated TCR beta chains were found to appear HLA-restricted, with HLA associations seemingly driven largely by CMV exposure. Only TCR beta chains were sequenced in this cohort, and the absence of alpha or paired-chain data limited detectable features.

Of note for this clone: It lacks a known antigen. Nothing much larger sits one base from this clone, and base qualities are not available.

Here V drops 0 bases and J drops 2 bases, and the junction holds 7 bases not matched to any gene. From its cysteine to its phenylalanine, the CDR3 spans 16 amino acids. The sequence is cut down to CDR3 DNA, 48 bases in frame from base 1. From a lookup of the germline V gene (reference sequence), CDR1 and CDR2 are LNHNV and YYDKDF. The library came from the immunoSEQ multiplex PCR assay. For the multiplex PCR, a mixture combining 60 forward primers for TCR Vbeta segments and 13 reverse primers for TCR Jbeta segments was used. The CDR3 region of rearranged TCR beta genes was amplified from genomic DNA with a multiplex PCR assay. The amplified TCR beta libraries were sequenced on the Illumina HiSeq System as 87-base-pair reads. In the source study's methods: A later analysis tallied tens of millions of unique TCR beta chains across the 666 repertoires, and approximately 12 million of those chains were shared by two or more donors. Raw reads were error-corrected and collapsed into unique sequences by a nearest-neighbor algorithm in which closely related sequences were merged to remove PCR and sequencing errors. To assign V, D and J gene segments, CDR3 sequences were aligned to IMGT reference sequences. Each retained sequence needed at least a six-nucleotide match to both a V gene segment and a J gene segment. Rearrangements were called productive when the CDR3 lacked stop codons and stayed in frame with V and J; all others were non-productive. CDR3 was defined according to IMGT convention as the region running from the second conserved V-encoded cysteine to the conserved J-encoded phenylalanine. The earlier analysis of 587 of the donors excluded any sequence lacking an unambiguous match to a single V gene segment. In an earlier analysis of some 590 of the donors, a V segment was called functional when productive rearrangements were above 56.7%, and segregating when the standard deviation between donors exceeded 5%. A statistical classification framework was developed to diagnose cytomegalovirus status using the catalog of TCR beta chain sequences. In a later analysis, TCR nucleotide sequences were compared against IMGT/GENE-DB human TR gene sequences so that V and J genes could be assigned. Using the TCRdist pipeline, a later analysis assigned CDR3 sequences along with most-parsimonious VDJ recombination scenarios. In a later analysis, each TCR beta chain was defined by its CDR3 amino acid sequence together with its V-gene family, and reads lacking a unique V-gene family were excluded. To address suspected cross-contamination and a sequencing artifact, a later analysis removed approximately 590 highly shared, low-generation-probability nucleotide sequences. A later analysis calculated a clonal expansion index for each public chain from normalized within-repertoire ranks of inferred template counts. A later analysis computed generation probabilities with a VDJ recombination model fitted to out-of-frame rearrangements, and checked the results against IGoR. In a later analysis, TCR-TCR, TCR-HLA and TCR-CMV co-occurrence was scored with hypergeometric tests, and a repertoire-size bias correction was applied to TCR pairs. In a later analysis, false discovery rates were estimated by permuting HLA or CMV assignments 20 times. A later analysis grouped co-occurring TCRs with DBSCAN, adding TCRdist sequence similarity when clustering within HLA-allele-positive subsets. Repertoires with fewer than 30,000 or more than 120,000 public chains, plus five repertoires with anomalous nucleotide sharing, were excluded from co-occurrence clustering. In its TCRdb copy, this immuneACCESS table keeps in-frame sequences only and misses some clones. Where compared with another copy, unresolved V genes explain less than half of these, and the others have no known cause. Clone size and the V and J calls come from that table; the DNA yielded D and trimming. Across this sample there are 150,000 to 200,000 clones, with approximately 81% seen only once. The ten largest clones take up about 0.25% of the sample.

The cohort consisted of hundreds of healthy bone marrow donors. At the time of sampling, every cohort member was nominally healthy, though immune exposures that went unrecorded were likely present. The donor was CMV seronegative and was included in the group of a few hundred seronegative cohort members. Each donor provided a peripheral blood sample, and peripheral blood mononuclear cells were used for TCR beta sequencing. The Qiagen DNeasy Blood Extraction Kit was used to extract genomic DNA from the blood cell samples. The specimen sequenced was PBMCs. The rearranged chain carries TRBV15 and TRBJ2-7; 7 nucleotides in the junction match TRBD1. The origin of this receptor is a boy younger than 18 in good health and CMV-seronegative. The nucleotides are TGTGCCACCAGCAGAGATGTTGGGACAGCAGCCTACGAGCAGTACTTC. Translated, it gives CATSRDVGTAAYEQYF. With the rest looked up from the reference TRBV15 and TRBJ2-7 genes rather than sequenced, the full variable domain is DAMVIQNPRYQVTQFGKPVTLSCSQTLNHNVMYWYQQKSSQAPKLLFHYYDKDFNNEADTPDNFQSRRPNTSFCFLDIRSPGLGDTAMYLCATSRDVGTAAYEQYFGPGTRLTVT.